This T cell receptor (beta chain) was captured in a study of blood T cell repertoires in COVID-19. Authors' data handling: Quantification of nucleated cells was approximated via reference gene primer amplification. Here immunoSEQ multiplex PCR was the method, and the copy in TCRdb shows in-frame clones only, minus some. V, J and clone size are those of that table, while D and trimming were read from the DNA. The profile shows 150,000 to 180,000 clones, around 79% of them singletons. Germline V gene sequence: CDR1 LGHNA, CDR2 YSLEER. V was cut by 0 bases and J by 3 bases, with 14 bases left in between. The CDR3 has 16 residues.

The clonotype originates from an elderly man with acute or convalescent COVID-19. The genes are TRBV4-3 and TRBJ1-2, with D tentatively TRBD1 (5 bases). The sequenced sample was peripheral blood. In DNA form, the CDR3 reads TGCGCCAGCAGCCAAGATAGGTCAGGGCCATACTATGGCTACACCTTC. It yields the protein CASSQDRSGPYYGYTF.